Listed here is a single T cell receptor (beta chain). CDR1 and CDR2 (germline): SGHRS, YFSETQ. Trimming shortened V by 4 bases and J by 2 bases, and 13 bases separated the two germline ends. The CDR3 covers 14 residues. This record belongs to a study of early T cells in non-severe SARS-CoV-2 infection. Study at large: The authors sequenced bulk RNA from unsorted whole blood, leaving chains unpaired.

Each cDNA molecule carried a unique molecular identifier. TCRdb called the 5' RACE reads again in MiXCR, with one record for every CDR3 protein. The table has about 71,000 distinct CDR3 sequences, around 13% seen once; the top ten hold around 3.6%. The chain has TRBV5-1 and TRBJ2-7; maybe TRBD1 (6 bases). The specimen was whole blood, collected at baseline. The receptor comes from an adult who was a healthcare worker with PCR-confirmed SARS-CoV-2 infection or an uninfected control (not recorded which). The CDR3 nucleotides are TGCGCCAGCAGCCCCCGACAGGCGACCTACGAGCAGTACTTC. Its protein product is CASSPRQATYEQYF.